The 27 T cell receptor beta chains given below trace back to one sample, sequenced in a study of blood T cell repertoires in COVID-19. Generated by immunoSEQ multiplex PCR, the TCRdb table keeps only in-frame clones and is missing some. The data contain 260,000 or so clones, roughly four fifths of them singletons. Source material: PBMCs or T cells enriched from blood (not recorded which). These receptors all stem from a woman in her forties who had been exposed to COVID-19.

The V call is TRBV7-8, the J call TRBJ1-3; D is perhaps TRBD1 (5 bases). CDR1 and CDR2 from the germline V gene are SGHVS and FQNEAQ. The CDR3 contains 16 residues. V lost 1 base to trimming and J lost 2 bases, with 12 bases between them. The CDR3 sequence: CASSLVQGLTGNTIYF. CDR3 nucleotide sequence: TGTGCCAGCAGCTTAGTTCAGGGACTCACTGGAAACACCATATATTTT.

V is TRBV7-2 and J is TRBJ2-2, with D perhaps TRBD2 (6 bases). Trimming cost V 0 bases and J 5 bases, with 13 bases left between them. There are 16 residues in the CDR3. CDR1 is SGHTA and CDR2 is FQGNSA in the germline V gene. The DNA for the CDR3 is TGTGCCAGCAGCTTAGCCGGGGTAGGAGGGACCGGGGAGCTGTTTTTT. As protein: CASSLAGVGGTGELFF.

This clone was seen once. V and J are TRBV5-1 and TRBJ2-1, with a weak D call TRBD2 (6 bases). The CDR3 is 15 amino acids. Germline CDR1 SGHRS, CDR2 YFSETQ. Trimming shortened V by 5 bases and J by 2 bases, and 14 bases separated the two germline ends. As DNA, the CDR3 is TGCGCCAGCAGTGTGGCCCTAGCGACCTACAATGAGCAGTTCTTC. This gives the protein CASSVALATYNEQFF.

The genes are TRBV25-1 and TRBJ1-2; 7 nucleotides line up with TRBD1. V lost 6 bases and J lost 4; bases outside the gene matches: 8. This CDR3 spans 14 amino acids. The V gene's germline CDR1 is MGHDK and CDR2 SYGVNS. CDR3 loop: CASRGSGQVYGYTF. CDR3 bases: TGTGCCAGCAGGGGCTCAGGACAGGTCTATGGCTACACCTTC.

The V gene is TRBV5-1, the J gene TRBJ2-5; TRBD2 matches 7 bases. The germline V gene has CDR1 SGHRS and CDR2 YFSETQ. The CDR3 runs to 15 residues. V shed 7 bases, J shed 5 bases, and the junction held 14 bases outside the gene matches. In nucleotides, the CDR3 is TGCGCCAGCGGCGCGGGAGAACCACCCTCCGAGACCCAGTACTTC. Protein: CASGAGEPPSETQYF.

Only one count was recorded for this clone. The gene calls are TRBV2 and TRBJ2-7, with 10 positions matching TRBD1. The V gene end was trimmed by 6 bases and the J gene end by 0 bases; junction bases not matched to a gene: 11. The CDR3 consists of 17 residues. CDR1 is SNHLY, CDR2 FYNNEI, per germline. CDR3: CASRNHRDRGPSYEQYF. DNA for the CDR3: TGTGCCAGCAGAAACCACCGGGACAGGGGCCCCTCCTACGAGCAGTACTTC.

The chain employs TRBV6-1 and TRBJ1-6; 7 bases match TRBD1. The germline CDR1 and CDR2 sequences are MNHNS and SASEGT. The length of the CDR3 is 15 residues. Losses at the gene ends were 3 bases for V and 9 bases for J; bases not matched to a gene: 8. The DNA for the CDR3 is TGTGCCAGCAGTGAGGACAGGACGACGAGTTCACCCCTCCACTTT. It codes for CASSEDRTTSSPLHF.

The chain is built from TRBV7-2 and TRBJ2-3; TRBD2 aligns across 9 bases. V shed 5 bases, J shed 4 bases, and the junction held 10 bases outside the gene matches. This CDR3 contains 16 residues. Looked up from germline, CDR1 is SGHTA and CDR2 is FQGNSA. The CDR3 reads CASSTRGGGAPDTQYF. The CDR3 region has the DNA TGTGCCAGCAGCACCAGGGGCGGGGGGGCCCCAGATACGCAGTATTTT. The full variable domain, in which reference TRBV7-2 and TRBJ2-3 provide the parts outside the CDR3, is GAGVSQSPSNKVTEKGKDVELRCDPISGHTALYWYRQSLGQGLEFLIYFQGNSAPDKSGLPSDRFSAERTGGSVSTLTIQRTQQEDSAVYLCASSTRGGGAPDTQYFGPGTRLTVL.

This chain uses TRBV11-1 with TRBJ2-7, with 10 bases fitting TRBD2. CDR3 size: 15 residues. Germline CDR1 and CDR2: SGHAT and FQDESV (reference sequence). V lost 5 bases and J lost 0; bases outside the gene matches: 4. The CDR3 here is CASSHTSGDSYEQYF. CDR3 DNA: TGTGCCAGCAGCCACACTAGCGGGGACTCCTACGAGCAGTACTTC. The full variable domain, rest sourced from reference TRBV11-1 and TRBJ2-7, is EAEVAQSPRYKITEKSQAVAFWCDPISGHATLYWYRQILGQGPELLVQFQDESVVDDSQLPKDRFSAERLKGVDSTLKIQPAELGDSAMYLCASSHTSGDSYEQYFGPGTRLTVT.

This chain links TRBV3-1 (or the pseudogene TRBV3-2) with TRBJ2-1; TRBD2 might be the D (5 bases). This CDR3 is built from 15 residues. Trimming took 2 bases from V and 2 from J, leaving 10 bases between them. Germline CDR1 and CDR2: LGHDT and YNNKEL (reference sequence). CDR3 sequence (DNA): TGTGCCAGCAGCCAATCAGCAGCGGCCTACAATGAGCAGTTCTTC. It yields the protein CASSQSAAAYNEQFF.

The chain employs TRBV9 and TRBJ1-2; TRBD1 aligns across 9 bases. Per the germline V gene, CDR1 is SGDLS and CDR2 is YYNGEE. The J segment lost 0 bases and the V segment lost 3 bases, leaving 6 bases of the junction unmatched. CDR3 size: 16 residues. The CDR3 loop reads CASSAGTGWANYGYTF. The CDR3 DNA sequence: TGTGCCAGCAGCGCCGGGACAGGGTGGGCTAACTATGGCTACACCTTC.

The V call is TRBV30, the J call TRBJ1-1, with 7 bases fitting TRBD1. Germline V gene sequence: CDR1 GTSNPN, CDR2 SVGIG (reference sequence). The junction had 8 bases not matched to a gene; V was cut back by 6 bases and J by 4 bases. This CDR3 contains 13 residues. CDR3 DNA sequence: TGTGCCTGCAGACAGGGCTGGGGCACTGAAGCTTTCTTT. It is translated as CACRQGWGTEAFF.

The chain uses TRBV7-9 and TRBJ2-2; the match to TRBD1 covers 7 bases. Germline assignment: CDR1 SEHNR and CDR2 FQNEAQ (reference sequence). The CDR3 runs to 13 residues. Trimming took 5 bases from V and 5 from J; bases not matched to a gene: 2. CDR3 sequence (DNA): TGTGCCAGCAGCCTACAGGGGACCGGGGAGCTGTTTTTT. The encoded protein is CASSLQGTGELFF. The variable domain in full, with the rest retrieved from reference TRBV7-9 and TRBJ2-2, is DTGVSQNPRHKITKRGQNVTFRCDPISEHNRLYWYRQTLGQGPEFLTYFQNEAQLEKSRLLSDRFSAERPKGSFSTLEIQRTEQGDSAMYLCASSLQGTGELFFGEGSRLTVL.

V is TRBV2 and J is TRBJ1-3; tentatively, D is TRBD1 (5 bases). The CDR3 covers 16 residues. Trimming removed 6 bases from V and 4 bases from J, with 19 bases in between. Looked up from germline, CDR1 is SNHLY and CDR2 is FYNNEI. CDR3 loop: CASSSISRVSGNTIYF. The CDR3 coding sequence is TGTGCCAGCAGCTCAATCTCCAGGGTATCCGGAAACACCATATATTTT.

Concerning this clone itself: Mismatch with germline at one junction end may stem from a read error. The CDR3 is CAPRGGRTNEKLFF. In nucleotides, the CDR3 is TGTGCCCCCAGGGGTGGGCGAACTAATGAAAAACTGTTTTTT. The chain joins TRBV24-1 to TRBJ1-4; TRBD1 is a possible D gene (6 bases). Per the germline V gene, CDR1 is KGHDR and CDR2 is SFDVKD. This CDR3 comprises 14 residues.

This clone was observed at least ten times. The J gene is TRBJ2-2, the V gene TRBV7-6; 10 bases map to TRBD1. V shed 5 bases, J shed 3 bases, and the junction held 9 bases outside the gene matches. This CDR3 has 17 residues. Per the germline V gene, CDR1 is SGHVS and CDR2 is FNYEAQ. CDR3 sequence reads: CASSLRQGAGDTGELFF. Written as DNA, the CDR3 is TGTGCCAGCAGCCTACGACAGGGGGCGGGGGACACCGGGGAGCTGTTTTTT.

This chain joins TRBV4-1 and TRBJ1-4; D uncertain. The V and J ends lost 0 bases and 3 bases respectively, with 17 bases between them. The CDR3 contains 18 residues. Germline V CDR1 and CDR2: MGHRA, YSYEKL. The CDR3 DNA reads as TGCGCCAGCAGCCAAGAGACCAATCCGCAGGTGGCTAATGAAAAACTGTTTTTT. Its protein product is CASSQETNPQVANEKLFF.

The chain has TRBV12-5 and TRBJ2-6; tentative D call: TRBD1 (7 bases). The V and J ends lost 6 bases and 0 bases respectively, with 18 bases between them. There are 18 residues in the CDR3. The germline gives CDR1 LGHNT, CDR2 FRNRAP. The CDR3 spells CASGPGGTALSGANVLTF. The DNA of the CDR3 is TGTGCTAGTGGACCCGGAGGGACAGCCCTCTCTGGGGCCAACGTCCTGACTTTC.

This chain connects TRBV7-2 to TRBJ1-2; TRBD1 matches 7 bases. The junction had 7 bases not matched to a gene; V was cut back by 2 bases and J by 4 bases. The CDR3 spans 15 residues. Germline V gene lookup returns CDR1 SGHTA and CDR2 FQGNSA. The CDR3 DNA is TGTGCCAGCAGCTTAATCGTACAGGGGTCCTATGGCTACACCTTC. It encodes CASSLIVQGSYGYTF.

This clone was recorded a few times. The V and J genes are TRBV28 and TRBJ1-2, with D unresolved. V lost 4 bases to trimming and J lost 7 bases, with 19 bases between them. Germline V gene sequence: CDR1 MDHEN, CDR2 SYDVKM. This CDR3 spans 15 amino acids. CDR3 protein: CASSSDVGPRVGYTF. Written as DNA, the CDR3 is TGTGCCAGCAGTTCCGACGTAGGCCCCCGGGTTGGCTACACCTTC.

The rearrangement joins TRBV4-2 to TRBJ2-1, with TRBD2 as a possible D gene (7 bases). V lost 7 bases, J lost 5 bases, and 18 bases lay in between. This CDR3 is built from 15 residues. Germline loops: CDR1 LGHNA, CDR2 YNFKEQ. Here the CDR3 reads CASTPGGGGNNEQFF. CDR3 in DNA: TGTGCCAGCACCCCCGGGGGCGGGGGAAACAATGAGCAGTTCTTC.

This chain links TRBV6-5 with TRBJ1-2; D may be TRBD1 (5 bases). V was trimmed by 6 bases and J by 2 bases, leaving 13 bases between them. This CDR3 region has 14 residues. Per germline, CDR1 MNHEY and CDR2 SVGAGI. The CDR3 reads CASRSGGGNYGYTF. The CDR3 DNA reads TGTGCCAGCAGATCCGGGGGGGGAAACTATGGCTACACCTTC.

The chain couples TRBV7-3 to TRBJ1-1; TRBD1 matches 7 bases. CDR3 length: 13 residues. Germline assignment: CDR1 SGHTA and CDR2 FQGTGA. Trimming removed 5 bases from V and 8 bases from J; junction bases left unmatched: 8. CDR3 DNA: TGTGCCAGCAGCCTCCTCCGGGACAGAGAAGCTTTCTTT. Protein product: CASSLLRDREAFF.

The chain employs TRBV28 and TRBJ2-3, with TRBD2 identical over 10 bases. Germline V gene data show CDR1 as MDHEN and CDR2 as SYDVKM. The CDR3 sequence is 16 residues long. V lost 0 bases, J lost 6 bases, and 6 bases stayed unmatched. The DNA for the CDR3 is TGTGCCAGCAGTTTATGGAGAAGCGGGGGGGAGGATACGCAGTATTTT. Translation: CASSLWRSGGEDTQYF.

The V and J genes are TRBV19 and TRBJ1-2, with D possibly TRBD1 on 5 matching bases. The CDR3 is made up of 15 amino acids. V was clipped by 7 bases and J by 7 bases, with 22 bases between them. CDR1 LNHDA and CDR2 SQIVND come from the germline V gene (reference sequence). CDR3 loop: CASTLRPQGESGYTF. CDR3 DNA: TGTGCCAGTACCCTACGCCCCCAGGGCGAAAGTGGCTACACCTTC.

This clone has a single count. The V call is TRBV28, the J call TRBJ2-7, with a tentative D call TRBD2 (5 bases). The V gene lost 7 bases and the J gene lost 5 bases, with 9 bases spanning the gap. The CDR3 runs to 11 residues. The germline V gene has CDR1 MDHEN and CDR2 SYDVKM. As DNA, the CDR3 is TGTGCCAGCACCAAGAGGGACGAGCAGTACTTC. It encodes CASTKRDEQYF.

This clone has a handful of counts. The CDR3: CASSQSVETSKQYF. The CDR3, as DNA: TGTGCCAGCAGTCAGAGCGTCGAGACTTCGAAGCAGTACTTC. The chain employs TRBV6-5 and TRBJ2-7, with D unresolved. The CDR3 contains 14 residues. CDR1 MNHEY and CDR2 SVGAGI come from the germline V gene. Trimming pared 5 bases from V and 8 bases from J, leaving 19 bases between.